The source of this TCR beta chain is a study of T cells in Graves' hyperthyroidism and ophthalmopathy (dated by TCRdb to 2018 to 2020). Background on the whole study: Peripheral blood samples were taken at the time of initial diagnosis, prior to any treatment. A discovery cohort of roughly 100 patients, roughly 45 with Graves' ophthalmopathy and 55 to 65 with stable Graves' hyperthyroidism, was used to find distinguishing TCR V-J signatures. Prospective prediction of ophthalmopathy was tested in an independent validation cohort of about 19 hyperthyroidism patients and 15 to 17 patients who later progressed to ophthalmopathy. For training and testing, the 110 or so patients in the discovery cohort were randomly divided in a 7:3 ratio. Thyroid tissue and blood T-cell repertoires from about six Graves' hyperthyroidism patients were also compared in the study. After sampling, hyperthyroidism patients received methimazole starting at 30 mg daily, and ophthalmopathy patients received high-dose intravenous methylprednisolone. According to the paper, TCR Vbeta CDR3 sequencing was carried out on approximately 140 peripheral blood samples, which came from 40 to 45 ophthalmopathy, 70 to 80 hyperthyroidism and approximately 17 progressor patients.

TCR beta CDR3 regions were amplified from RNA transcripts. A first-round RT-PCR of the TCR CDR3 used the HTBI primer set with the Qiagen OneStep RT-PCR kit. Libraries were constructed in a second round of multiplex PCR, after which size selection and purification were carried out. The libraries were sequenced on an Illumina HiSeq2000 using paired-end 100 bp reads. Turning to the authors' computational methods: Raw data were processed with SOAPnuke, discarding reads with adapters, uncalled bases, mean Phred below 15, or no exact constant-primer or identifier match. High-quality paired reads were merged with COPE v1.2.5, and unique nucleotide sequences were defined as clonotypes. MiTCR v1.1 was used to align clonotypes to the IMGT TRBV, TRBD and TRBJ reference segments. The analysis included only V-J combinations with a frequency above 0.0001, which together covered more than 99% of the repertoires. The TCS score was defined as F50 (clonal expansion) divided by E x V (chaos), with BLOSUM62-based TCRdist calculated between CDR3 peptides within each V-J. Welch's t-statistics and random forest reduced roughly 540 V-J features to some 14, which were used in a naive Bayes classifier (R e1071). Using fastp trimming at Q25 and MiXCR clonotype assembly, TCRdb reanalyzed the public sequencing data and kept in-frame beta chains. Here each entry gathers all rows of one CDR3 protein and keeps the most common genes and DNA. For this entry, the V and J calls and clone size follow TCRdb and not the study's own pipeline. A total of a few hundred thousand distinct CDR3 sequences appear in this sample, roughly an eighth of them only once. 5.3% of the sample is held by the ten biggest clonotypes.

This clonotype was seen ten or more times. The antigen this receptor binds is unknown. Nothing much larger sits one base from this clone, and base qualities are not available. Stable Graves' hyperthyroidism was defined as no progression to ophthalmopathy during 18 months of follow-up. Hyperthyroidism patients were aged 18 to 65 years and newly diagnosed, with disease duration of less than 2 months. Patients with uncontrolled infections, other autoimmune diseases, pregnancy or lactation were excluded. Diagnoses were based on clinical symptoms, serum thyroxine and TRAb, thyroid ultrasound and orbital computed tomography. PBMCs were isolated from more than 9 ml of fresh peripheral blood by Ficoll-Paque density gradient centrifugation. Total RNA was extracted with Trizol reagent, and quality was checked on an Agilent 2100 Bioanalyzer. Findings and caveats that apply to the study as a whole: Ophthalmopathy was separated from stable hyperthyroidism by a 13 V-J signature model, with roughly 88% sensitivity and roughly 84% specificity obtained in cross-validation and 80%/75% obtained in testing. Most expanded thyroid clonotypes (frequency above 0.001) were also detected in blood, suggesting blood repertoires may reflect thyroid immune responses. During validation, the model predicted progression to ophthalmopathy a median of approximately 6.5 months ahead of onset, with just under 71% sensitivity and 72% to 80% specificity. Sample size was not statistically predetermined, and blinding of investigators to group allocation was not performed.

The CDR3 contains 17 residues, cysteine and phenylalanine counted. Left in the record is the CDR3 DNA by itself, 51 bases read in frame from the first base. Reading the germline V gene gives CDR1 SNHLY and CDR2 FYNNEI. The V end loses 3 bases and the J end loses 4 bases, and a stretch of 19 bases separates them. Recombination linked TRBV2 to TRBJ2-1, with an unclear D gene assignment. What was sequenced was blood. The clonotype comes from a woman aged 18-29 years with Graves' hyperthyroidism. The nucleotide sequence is TGTGCCAGCAGTGACAACCCAGACACATCTAGATACAATGAGCAGTTCTTC. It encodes CASSDNPDTSRYNEQFF.